A single sample is the source of the 14 T cell receptor beta chains below, sequenced in a study of blood T cell repertoires in COVID-19 (TCRdb year 2020). Library preparation used the immunoSEQ multiplex PCR assay. TCRdb stores this immuneACCESS table with in-frame sequences only. Part of the clones is absent; in the studies checked, under half of the shortfall reflects unresolved V genes, and no reason is known for the rest. In all, the sample holds 80,000 to 95,000 clones, and under 90% of those were seen once. The biggest ten clones account for 44% of the sample. Sample: peripheral blood. The receptors here all came from a man aged 80 or over with acute or convalescent COVID-19.

This clone was recorded a few times. The V call is TRBV5-1, the J call TRBJ1-2; no clear D gene. Per germline, CDR1 SGHRS and CDR2 YFSETQ. The ends were cut back, 2 bases at V and 0 bases at J, with 8 bases in the middle. The CDR3 has 14 amino acids. This chain's CDR3 is CASSFDIANYGYTF. CDR3 bases: TGCGCCAGCAGCTTTGATATAGCTAACTATGGCTACACCTTC.

Remarks on this clone: The same CDR3 is also encoded by other DNA sequences in this sample. This rearrangement joins TRBV5-4 to TRBJ2-7; D uncertain. V was pared by 0 bases and J by 3 bases, with 7 bases between. The CDR3 sequence is 13 residues long. Germline V CDR1 and CDR2: SGHNT, YYREEE (reference sequence). The CDR3 is CASSLDGVYEQYF. CDR3 nucleotides: TGTGCCAGCAGCTTGGACGGTGTCTACGAGCAGTACTTC. The whole variable domain, remainder taken from reference TRBV5-4 and TRBJ2-7, is ETGVTQSPTHLIKTRGQQVTLRCSSQSGHNTVSWYQQALGQGPQFIFQYYREEENGRGNFPPRFSGLQFPNYSSELNVNALELDDSALYLCASSLDGVYEQYFGPGTRLTVT.

In its sample, this clone was seen once. The chain employs TRBV11-3 and TRBJ2-2, with D possibly TRBD2 on 5 matching bases. The CDR3 length is 15 residues. Germline CDR1 is SGHNT and CDR2 is YENEEA. Trimming removed 1 base at V and 0 bases at J, with 6 bases between. CDR3 amino acids: CASSLVASNTGELFF. CDR3 in DNA: TGTGCCAGCAGCTTAGTAGCGTCGAACACCGGGGAGCTGTTTTTT.

This clone occurred once. Written as DNA, the CDR3 is TGTGCCAGTAATTTACACGGGACAGGGGATGAAAAACTGTTTTTT. Its translation: CASNLHGTGDEKLFF. This sequence joins TRBV19 and TRBJ1-4; 10 nucleotides align to TRBD1. V was pared by 7 bases and J by 6 bases, with 8 bases of the junction left unmatched. Germline V gene data show CDR1 as LNHDA and CDR2 as SQIVND (reference sequence). CDR3 size: 15 residues. The whole variable domain, remainder taken from reference TRBV19 and TRBJ1-4, is DGGITQSPKYLFRKEGQNVTLSCEQNLNHDAMYWYRQDPGQGLRLIYYSQIVNDFQKGDIAEGYSVSREKKESFPLTVTSAQKNPTAFYLCASNLHGTGDEKLFFGSGTQLSVL.

The genes are TRBV3-1 (or the pseudogene TRBV3-2) and TRBJ2-5; 10 nucleotides match TRBD2. V lost 2 bases and J lost 4; bases outside the gene matches: 7. Germline CDR1 LGHDT, CDR2 YNNKEL (reference sequence). The CDR3 consists of 16 residues. For the CDR3, the DNA is TGTGCCAGCAGCCAAAAAAAACTAGCGGGAAGAGAGACCCAGTACTTC. Protein sequence: CASSQKKLAGRETQYF.

The rearrangement joins TRBV25-1 to TRBJ2-3; D is unresolved. The CDR3 consists of 14 residues. V lost 8 bases and J lost 4, with 16 bases in between. Germline V lookup: CDR1 MGHDK, CDR2 SYGVNS. The DNA of the CDR3 is TGTGCCAGCCGAGGTCCCTTGTTGGCAGATACGCAGTATTTT. Protein: CASRGPLLADTQYF.

V is TRBV19 and J is TRBJ2-1, with D maybe TRBD2 (5 bases). This CDR3 contains 14 residues. CDR1 and CDR2 (germline): LNHDA, SQIVND (reference sequence). Trimming left V 4 bases short and J 4 bases short, with 11 bases between. This CDR3 reads CASSRGGLYNEQFF. The CDR3 bases are TGTGCCAGTAGTAGAGGAGGCCTTTACAATGAGCAGTTCTTC.

The rearrangement links TRBV29-1 to TRBJ2-1; 9 bases are a match to TRBD1. V lost 7 bases to trimming and J lost 8 bases; unmatched junction nucleotides: 15. The CDR3 covers 15 residues. Germline V CDR1 and CDR2: SQVTM, ANQGSEA. The CDR3 region is CSARTGTGYGDEQFF. In DNA form, the CDR3 reads TGCAGCGCTAGAACCGGGACAGGGTACGGGGATGAGCAGTTCTTC.

The chain employs TRBV24-1 and TRBJ2-1; TRBD1 is a possible D gene (5 bases). Trimming removed 5 bases at V and 8 bases at J, with 12 bases between. Germline V CDR1 and CDR2: KGHDR, SFDVKD. The CDR3 is 13 residues long. CDR3 coding DNA: TGTGCCACCAGTGTCCAGGGCGGTGATGAGCAGTTCTTC. Translated: CATSVQGGDEQFF.

This chain links TRBV28 with TRBJ2-3; D is undetermined. Between the trimmed V and J ends, which lost 5 bases and 4 bases, there was a span of 16 bases. This CDR3 region has 15 residues. The germline gives CDR1 MDHEN, CDR2 SYDVKM. CDR3 in amino acids: CASSGVAKVSDTQYF. CDR3 coding DNA: TGTGCCAGCAGTGGCGTAGCCAAGGTCTCAGATACGCAGTATTTT.

CDR3 DNA sequence: TGTGCCAGTAGTATAGGCAGGGGTCGGTCGAACACTGAAGCTTTCTTT. It codes for CASSIGRGRSNTEAFF. The genes are TRBV19 and TRBJ1-1; possibly TRBD1 for D (6 bases). The germline V gene has CDR1 LNHDA and CDR2 SQIVND (reference sequence). Trimming cost V 1 base and J 1 base, with 13 bases left between them. The CDR3 consists of 16 residues.

The chain has TRBV7-8 and TRBJ2-7; D might be TRBD1 (6 bases). The germline V gene encodes CDR1 SGHVS and CDR2 FQNEAQ. V was trimmed by 5 bases and J by 6 bases, leaving 23 bases between them. The CDR3 contains 16 residues. The CDR3 protein is CASSPLSVQGSTEQYF. The CDR3 DNA follows: TGTGCCAGCAGCCCCCTTTCAGTCCAGGGGTCAACCGAGCAGTACTTC.

The count of this clone is one. The V call is TRBV7-8, the J call TRBJ2-7, with 7 bases matching TRBD1. CDR3 length: 16 residues. Germline CDR1 SGHVS, CDR2 FQNEAQ. With 5 bases clipped from V and 4 bases from J, the junction kept 14 bases outside the gene matches. The CDR3 region is CASSQTPGTAYYEQYF. Here the CDR3 DNA reads TGTGCCAGCAGCCAAACTCCCGGGACAGCCTATTACGAGCAGTACTTC. The full variable domain, with the rest looked up from reference TRBV7-8 and TRBJ2-7, is GAGVSQSPRYKVAKRGQDVALRCDPISGHVSLFWYQQALGQGPEFLTYFQNEAQLDKSGLPSDRFFAERPEGSVSTLKIQRTQQEDSAVYLCASSQTPGTAYYEQYFGPGTRLTVT.

The chain joins TRBV27 to TRBJ1-2; TRBD1 matches at 9 bases. The V gene's germline CDR1 is MNHEY and CDR2 SMNVEV (reference sequence). V shed 4 bases, J shed 6 bases, and the junction held 12 bases outside the gene matches. The CDR3 consists of 16 residues. CDR3 sequence: CASSSARQGVRNGYTF. CDR3 nucleotides: TGTGCCAGCAGTTCCGCTCGACAGGGGGTAAGGAATGGCTACACCTTC.